This section outlines one T cell receptor beta chain sequence together with its context. CDR3 length: 15 residues. Germline V gives CDR1 KGHSH, CDR2 LQKENI. Trimming cost V 3 bases and J 5 bases; bases outside gene matches: 6. The sample belongs to a study of blood T cell repertoires in COVID-19. As for the study in general: Whether acute or convalescent, the COVID-19 samples came from the United States, Italy and Spain. In each case, the material was cDNA or gDNA derived from T cells, B-cell-depleted T cells, or PBMCs.

Authors' processing steps: Nucleated cell number was recorded as an estimate derived from reference gene primer amplification. Profiling relied on immunoSEQ multiplex PCR, and the TCRdb table lists in-frame clones only, not all of them. The D gene and trimming were derived from the DNA, and the V and J assignments and clone size from that table. The sample holds roughly 250,000 clones; about 90% are singletons and the top ten take more than 1%. This chain links TRBV18 with TRBJ1-4; 7 nucleotides line up with TRBD1. Sequences were obtained from PBMCs or T cells enriched from blood (not recorded which). The source is a human donor in a cohort exposed to, infected with or recovered from COVID-19 (not recorded which). The donor label of this sample is uncertain. CDR3: CASSPRQGLNEKLFF. CDR3 sequence (DNA): TGTGCCAGCTCACCGCGACAGGGTTTAAATGAAAAACTGTTTTTT.